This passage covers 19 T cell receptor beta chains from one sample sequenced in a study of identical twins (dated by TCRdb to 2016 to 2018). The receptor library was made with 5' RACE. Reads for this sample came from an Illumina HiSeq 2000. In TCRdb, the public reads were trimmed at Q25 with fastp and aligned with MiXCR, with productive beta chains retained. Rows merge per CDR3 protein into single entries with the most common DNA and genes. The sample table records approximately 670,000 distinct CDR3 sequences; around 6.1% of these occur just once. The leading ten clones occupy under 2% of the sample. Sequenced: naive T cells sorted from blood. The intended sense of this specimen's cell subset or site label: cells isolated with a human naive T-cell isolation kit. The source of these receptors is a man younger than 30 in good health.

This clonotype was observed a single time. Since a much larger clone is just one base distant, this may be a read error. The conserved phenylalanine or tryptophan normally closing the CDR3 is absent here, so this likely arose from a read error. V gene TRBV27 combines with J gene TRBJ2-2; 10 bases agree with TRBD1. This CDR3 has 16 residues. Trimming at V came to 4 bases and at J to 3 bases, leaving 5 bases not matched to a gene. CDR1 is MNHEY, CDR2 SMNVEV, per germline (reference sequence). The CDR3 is CASSSGQGFDTGELFL. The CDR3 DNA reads TGTGCCAGCAGTTCGGGACAGGGGTTCGACACCGGGGAGCTGTTTTTA.

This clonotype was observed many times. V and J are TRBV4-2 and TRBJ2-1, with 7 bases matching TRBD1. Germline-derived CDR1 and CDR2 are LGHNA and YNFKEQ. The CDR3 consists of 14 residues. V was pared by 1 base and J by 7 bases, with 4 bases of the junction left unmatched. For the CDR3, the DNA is TGTGCCAGCAGCCAAGTTCACAGGGGTAATGAGCAGTTCTTC. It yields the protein CASSQVHRGNEQFF.

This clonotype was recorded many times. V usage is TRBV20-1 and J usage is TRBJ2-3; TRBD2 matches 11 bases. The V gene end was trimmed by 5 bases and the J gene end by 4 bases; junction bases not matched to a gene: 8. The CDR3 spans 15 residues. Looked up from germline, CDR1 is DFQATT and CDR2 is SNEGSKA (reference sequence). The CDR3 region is CSAHQPGLAADTQYF. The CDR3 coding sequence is TGCAGTGCTCATCAACCGGGACTAGCGGCAGATACGCAGTATTTT.

In DNA, the CDR3 is TGTGCCAGTAGGATCCTAGCGGGAGGAGGAGATACGCAGTATTTT. It yields the protein CASRILAGGGDTQYF. The chain combines TRBV19 with TRBJ2-3; 11 bases match TRBD2. The germline V gene encodes CDR1 LNHDA and CDR2 SQIVND (reference sequence). The CDR3 length is 15 residues. V shed 6 bases and J 5 bases; nucleotides not matched to a gene: 7.

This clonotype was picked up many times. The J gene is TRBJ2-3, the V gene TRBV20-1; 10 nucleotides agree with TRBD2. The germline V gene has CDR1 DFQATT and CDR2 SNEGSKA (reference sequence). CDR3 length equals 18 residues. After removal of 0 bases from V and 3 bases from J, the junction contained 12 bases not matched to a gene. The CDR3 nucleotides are TGCAGTGCTAGAGATGAAAGCGGGAGGGCGACCGGGACAGATACGCAGTATTTT. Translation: CSARDESGRATGTDTQYF.

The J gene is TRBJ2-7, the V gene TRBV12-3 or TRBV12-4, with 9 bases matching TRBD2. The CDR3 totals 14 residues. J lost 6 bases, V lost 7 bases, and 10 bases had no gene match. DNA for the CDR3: TGTGCCAGCACCCCGCGGGGGGGCGCGTGCGAGCAGTACGTC. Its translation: CASTPRGGACEQYV.

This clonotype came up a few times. The CDR3 nucleotides are TGTGCCAGCAGCTTCCAGCGGGAGGGCCGGGGTGAGCAGTTCTTC. It specifies CASSFQREGRGEQFF. The V and J genes are TRBV7-9 and TRBJ2-1; 10 bases are a match to TRBD2. CDR1 is SEHNR and CDR2 is FQNEAQ in the germline V gene (reference sequence). This CDR3 spans 15 amino acids. V lost 3 bases, J lost 9 bases, and 8 bases stayed unmatched.

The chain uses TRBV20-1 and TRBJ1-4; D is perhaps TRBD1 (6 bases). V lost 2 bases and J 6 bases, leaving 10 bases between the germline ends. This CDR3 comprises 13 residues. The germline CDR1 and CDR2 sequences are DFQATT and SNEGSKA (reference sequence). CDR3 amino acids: CSARLGADEKLFF. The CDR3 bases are TGCAGTGCTAGATTGGGGGCCGATGAAAAACTGTTTTTT.

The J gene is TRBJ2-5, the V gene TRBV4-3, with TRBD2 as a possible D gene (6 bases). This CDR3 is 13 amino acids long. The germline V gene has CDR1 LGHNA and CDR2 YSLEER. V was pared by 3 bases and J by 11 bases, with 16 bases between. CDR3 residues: CASSHGSRRPQYF. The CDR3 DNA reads TGCGCCAGCAGCCACGGGAGCCGTCGTCCACAGTACTTC.

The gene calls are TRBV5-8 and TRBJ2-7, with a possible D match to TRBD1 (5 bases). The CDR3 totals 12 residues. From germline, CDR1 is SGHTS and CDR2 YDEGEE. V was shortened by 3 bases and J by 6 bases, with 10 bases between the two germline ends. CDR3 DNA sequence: TGTGCCAGCAGCTGGGGCAGATCCGAGCAGTACTTC. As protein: CASSWGRSEQYF.

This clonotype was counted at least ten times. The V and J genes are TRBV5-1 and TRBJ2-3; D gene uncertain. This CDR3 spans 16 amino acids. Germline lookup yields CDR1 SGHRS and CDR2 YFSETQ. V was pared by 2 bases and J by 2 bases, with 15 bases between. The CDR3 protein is CASSLQPQKDTDTQYF. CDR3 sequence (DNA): TGCGCCAGCAGCTTACAGCCACAGAAGGACACAGATACGCAGTATTTT.

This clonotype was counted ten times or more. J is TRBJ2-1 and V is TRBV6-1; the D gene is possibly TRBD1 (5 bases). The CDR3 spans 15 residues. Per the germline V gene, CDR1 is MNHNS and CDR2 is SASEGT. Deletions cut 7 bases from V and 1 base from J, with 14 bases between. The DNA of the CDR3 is TGTGCCAGCAAGGCAGGGTCCACTTCCTACAATGAGCAGTTCTTC. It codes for CASKAGSTSYNEQFF.

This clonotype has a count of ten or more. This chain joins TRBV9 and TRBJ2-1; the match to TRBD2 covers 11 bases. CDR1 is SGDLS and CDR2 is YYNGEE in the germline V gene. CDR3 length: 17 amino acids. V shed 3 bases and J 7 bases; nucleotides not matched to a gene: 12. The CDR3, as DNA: TGTGCCAGCAGCGACACCTATAGCGGGAGGGCCTGGAATGAGCAGTTCTTC. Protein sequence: CASSDTYSGRAWNEQFF.

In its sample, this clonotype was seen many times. CDR3 bases: TGCGCCAGCAGCCTCATCACTGGCGGAGATGGCTACACCTTC. Translation gives CASSLITGGDGYTF. The rearrangement links TRBV4-3 to TRBJ1-2; unclear D gene. V lost 4 bases, J lost 6 bases, and 15 bases lay in between. The CDR3 has 14 amino acids. CDR1 LGHNA and CDR2 YSLEER come from the germline V gene.

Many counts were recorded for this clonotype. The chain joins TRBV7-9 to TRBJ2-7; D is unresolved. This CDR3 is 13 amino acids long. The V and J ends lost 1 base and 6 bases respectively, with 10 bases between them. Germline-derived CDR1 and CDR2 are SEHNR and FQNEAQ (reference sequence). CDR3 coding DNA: TGTGCCAGCAGCTTAGATGGGCTGGGCGAGCAGTACGTC. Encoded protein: CASSLDGLGEQYV.

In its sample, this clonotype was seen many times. The DNA for the CDR3 is TGCGCCAGCAGCTTGCCCCGACCCGGGGGCACTGAAGCTTTCTTT. Protein product: CASSLPRPGGTEAFF. V is TRBV5-1 and J is TRBJ1-1; tentatively, D is TRBD1 (5 bases). V shed 1 base and J shed 4 bases, with 14 bases lying between them. Germline V gene sequence: CDR1 SGHRS, CDR2 YFSETQ. This CDR3 spans 15 amino acids. The entire variable domain, with the rest obtained from reference TRBV5-1 and TRBJ1-1, is as follows: KAGVTQTPRYLIKTRGQQVTLSCSPISGHRSVSWYQQTPGQGLQFLFEYFSETQRNKGNFPGRFSGRQFSNSRSEMNVSTLELGDSALYLCASSLPRPGGTEAFFGQGTRLTVV.

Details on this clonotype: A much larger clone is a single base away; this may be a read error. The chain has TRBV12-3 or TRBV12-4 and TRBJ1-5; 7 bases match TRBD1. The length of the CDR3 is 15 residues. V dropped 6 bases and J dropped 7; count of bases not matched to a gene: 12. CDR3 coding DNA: TGTGCCAGCAGCACCTCCGGGACAGCTAAGCAGCCCCAGCATTTT. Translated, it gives CASSTSGTAKQPQHF.

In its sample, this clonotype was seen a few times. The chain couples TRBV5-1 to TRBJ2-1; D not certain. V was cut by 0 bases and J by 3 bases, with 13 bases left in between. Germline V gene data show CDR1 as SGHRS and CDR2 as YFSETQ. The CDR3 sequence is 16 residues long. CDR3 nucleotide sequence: TGCGCCAGCAGCTTGGAGGGCGGAAGTCTCTACAATGAGCAGTTCTTC. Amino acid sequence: CASSLEGGSLYNEQFF.

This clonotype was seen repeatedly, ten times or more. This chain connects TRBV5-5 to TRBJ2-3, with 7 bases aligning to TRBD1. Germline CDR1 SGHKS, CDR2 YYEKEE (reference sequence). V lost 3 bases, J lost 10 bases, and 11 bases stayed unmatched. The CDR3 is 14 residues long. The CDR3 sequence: CASSSGGNTDAQYF. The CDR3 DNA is TGTGCCAGCAGCTCAGGGGGTAACACTGATGCGCAGTATTTT.